The present T cell receptor beta chain was sequenced within a study of blood T cells in healthy people across ages. This clonotype was counted a few times. Next came a second PCR, run for about 7 to 11 cycles, which used a sample-barcoded 5' primer along with a J-beta primer mix. Using its own MiXCR run on the 5' RACE reads, TCRdb lists one record per CDR3 protein. The sample holds fewer than 800,000 distinct CDR3 sequences, approximately 49% seen once. CDR3 length: 15 amino acids. Germline V CDR1 and CDR2: SGHTA, FQGNSA. The specimen was blood. This TCR derives from a woman aged 55 to 70 in good health. The chain carries TRBV7-2 and TRBJ2-5; 14 bases are a match to TRBD2. The J call could be wrong; TRBJ2-7 is a better fit for the DNA end. The CDR3 here is CASRGGTSGSYEQYF. The CDR3 DNA reads as TGTGCCAGCAGGGGCGGGACTAGCGGGAGTTACGAGCAGTACTTC.